A single sample gave rise to the 5 T cell receptor beta chains below, sequenced in a study of blood T cell repertoires in COVID-19. The table came from immunoSEQ multiplex PCR; TCRdb's copy has only in-frame clones and leaves some out. The data show about 410,000 clones, approximately 89% seen once. The sequencing input was peripheral blood. These receptors all come from a middle-aged woman with COVID-19, enrolled during active disease.

The gene calls are TRBV3-1 (or the pseudogene TRBV3-2) and TRBJ1-1; 8 nucleotides agree with TRBD1. This CDR3 comprises 14 residues. Germline values: CDR1 LGHDT, CDR2 YNNKEL (reference sequence). J gave up 4 bases and V 0 bases, and 1 base lay outside the gene matches. CDR3 sequence reads: CASSQDTGGTEAFF. The CDR3 region has the DNA TGTGCCAGCAGCCAAGATACAGGGGGCACTGAAGCTTTCTTT.

The genes are TRBV5-4 and TRBJ2-3; D is unresolved. Looked up from germline, CDR1 is SGHNT and CDR2 is YYREEE (reference sequence). Deletions cut 0 bases from V and 1 base from J, with 9 bases between. The CDR3 is 15 residues long. The CDR3 DNA follows: TGTGCCAGCAGCTTGGCCGGTAGTCGCACAGATACGCAGTATTTT. This encodes CASSLAGSRTDTQYF.

V is TRBV12-1 and J is TRBJ2-7; TRBD1, as called in the table, went unchecked against the DNA. TRBV12-1 is termed a pseudogene. The CDR3 spans 15 residues. CDR3 DNA sequence: TGTGCCAGCAGCTGTAGAAGGACAGGAGATTACGAGCAGTACTTC. Translation gives CASSCRRTGDYEQYF.

The CDR3 DNA is TGTGCCACCCCGATCAGTCCAGGGGGGACTAGCGGAGCTAATATCGGGGAGCTGTTTTTT. The encoded protein is CATPISPGGTSGANIGELFF. The chain combines TRBV19 with TRBJ2-2, with TRBD2 matching over 11 bases. Unmatched junction bases numbered 26, after V lost 10 bases and J lost 7 bases. In germline, CDR1 is LNHDA, CDR2 SQIVND (reference sequence). This CDR3 region has 20 residues.

This chain connects TRBV7-8 to TRBJ1-1; D gene uncertain. Germline V CDR1 and CDR2: SGHVS, FQNEAQ. The CDR3 covers 14 residues. The V gene lost 2 bases and the J gene lost 0 bases, with 7 bases spanning the gap. The CDR3 coding sequence is TGTGCCAGCAGCTTACACGGTATGAACACTGAAGCTTTCTTT. Its translation: CASSLHGMNTEAFF.